This T cell receptor beta chain was recorded in a study of cytomegalovirus exposure and HLA in healthy donors. Study-wide findings and caveats: An analysis was carried out later, and it reportedly showed fewer N-insertions in an Asian-associated ancestry cluster than the 666-donor mean. Later analysis associated a missense DCLRE1C variant with TCR beta V- and J-gene trimming. In a later analysis, at a false discovery rate of 0.05, about 15,000 TCR beta sequences were associated with HLA alleles.

Concerning this clone: The antigen is not known.

After removal of 5 bases from V and 3 bases from J, the junction contained 4 bases not matched to a gene. Germline loops: CDR1 MGHDK, CDR2 SYGVNS. The CDR3 sequence is 15 residues long. The PCR used 60 Vbeta and 13 Jbeta primers. The data were produced by immunoSEQ multiplex PCR, yet TCRdb's version contains in-frame clones alone and is incomplete. Among approximately 190,000 clones listed, roughly 74% were seen once. Material for sequencing was PBMCs. The source of this sequence is a woman aged 25-40 years in good health and CMV-seropositive. The chain recombines TRBV25-1 with TRBJ2-3, with 11 bases matching TRBD2. Here the CDR3 reads CASSKTSGATDTQYF. In DNA, the CDR3 is TGTGCCAGCAGTAAGACTAGCGGGGCGACAGATACGCAGTATTTT.